Here is one TCR beta chain with its context. The antigen remains undetermined. These data originate in a study of radiotherapy plus CTLA-4 blockade in lung cancer. The wider study: Overall, 15% to 20% of patients showed an objective response, while over 30% attained disease control. Study findings and constraints: After treatment with radiotherapy plus ipilimumab, TCR clones that came from the tumor expanded in blood.

Profiled with immunoSEQ multiplex PCR; TCRdb holds only in-frame clones, not every one. The data show tens of thousands of clones, roughly 86% seen once. The CDR3 runs 16 residues. With 6 bases removed from V and 3 bases from J, the gap between germline ends came to 18 bases. The V gene's germline CDR1 is LNHDA and CDR2 SQIVND (reference sequence). The genes are TRBV19 and TRBJ1-5; unclear D gene. This specimen was peripheral blood, taken from a patient treated with radiotherapy plus ipilimumab. The source of this sequence is a human donor with non-small cell lung cancer that progressed on radiotherapy plus ipilimumab. The CDR3 reads CASSPKGAVYNQPQHF. Here the CDR3 DNA reads TGTGCCAGTAGCCCCAAGGGCGCAGTCTACAATCAGCCCCAGCATTTT.